This T cell receptor (beta chain) was obtained from a study of T cell responses to AZD1222 COVID-19 vaccine. Study in general: Combined were second doses at about 4 or about 12 weeks.

The germline gives CDR1 SGHAT, CDR2 FQNNGV. The ends were cut back, 7 bases at V and 12 bases at J, with 22 bases in the middle. This CDR3 contains 14 residues. Using immunoSEQ multiplex PCR, the repertoire was profiled, and TCRdb retains in-frame clones only, with some absent. Of about 120,000 clones in the sample, approximately 93% are singletons; the top ten hold 4% to 5.5%. The chain links TRBV11-2 to TRBJ2-1; perhaps TRBD1 as D (6 bases). The starting material was peripheral blood, obtained on day 0 of AZD1222 vaccination. The receptor comes from an adult in good health. CDR3 protein: CASTFINLRGSQFF. In DNA, the CDR3 is TGTGCCAGCACCTTTATAAATCTCAGGGGATCGCAGTTCTTC.